The 4 T cell receptor beta chains below all came from one sample that was sequenced in a study of blood T cells in healthy people across ages. A second PCR of about 7 to 12 cycles used a sample-barcoded 5' primer and a J-beta primer mix. Each CDR3 protein gets one entry after TCRdb re-called the 5' RACE reads with MiXCR. The sample has under 1,100,000 distinct CDR3 sequences; approximately 25% are singletons. This sample also belongs to another study, concerning T cells of mothers and their children.

The source material was blood. These receptors all come from a girl aged 2-10 years in good health.

This clonotype occurred a few times. The chain carries TRBV29-1 and TRBJ2-6, with TRBD1 identical over 7 bases. V gave up 4 bases and J gave up 0 bases; unmatched junction bases: 12. This CDR3 spans 18 amino acids. CDR1 is SQVTM and CDR2 is ANQGSEA in the germline V gene. CDR3 amino acids: CSVVIYGQAYSGANVLTF. In nucleotides, the CDR3 is TGCAGCGTTGTCATTTATGGACAGGCTTACTCTGGGGCCAACGTCCTGACTTTC.

In its sample, this clonotype was seen a few times. The chain combines TRBV20-1 with TRBJ1-2; TRBD1 is a possible D gene (6 bases). This CDR3 spans 13 amino acids. V lost 6 bases and J lost 4, with 15 bases in between. Germline V CDR1 and CDR2: DFQATT, SNEGSKA (reference sequence). The CDR3 spells CSALTGQPYGYTF. The CDR3 coding sequence is TGCAGTGCCCTAACTGGACAGCCCTATGGCTACACCTTC.

Only a few counts were recorded for this clonotype. This chain links TRBV29-1 with TRBJ2-1; D remains unclear. The length of the CDR3 is 10 residues. CDR1 is SQVTM and CDR2 is ANQGSEA in the germline V gene. V lost 7 bases to trimming and J lost 5 bases, with 6 bases between them. The DNA for the CDR3 is TGCAGCGGGTCGGACAATGAGCAGTTCTTC. Translating it yields CSGSDNEQFF.

This clonotype was counted between two and nine times. The chain recombines TRBV4-1 with TRBJ2-7, with 9 bases fitting TRBD2. The CDR3 extends over 15 amino acids. Germline values: CDR1 MGHRA, CDR2 YSYEKL. V shed 2 bases and J 4 bases; nucleotides not matched to a gene: 6. CDR3 loop: CASSQRLAGLYEQYF. The CDR3 nucleotides read TGCGCCAGCAGCCAACGTCTAGCGGGACTATACGAGCAGTACTTC.